This T cell receptor (beta chain) was sequenced during a study of CD8+ T cells in alopecia areata. Study results and caveats: Affected scalp, especially in alopecia totalis/universalis, had a higher clonality than normal scalp did.

Extracted from the samples, RNA was reverse transcribed into cDNA to serve as the sequencing template. This table comes from immunoSEQ multiplex PCR, and its TCRdb copy is limited to in-frame clones, with some not included. The sample yields some 170,000 clones, just over 65% seen once. Concerning this clone: Its antigen is unidentified.

This clonotype originated in a human donor with alopecia areata. Sequences were derived from CD8+ T cells sorted from blood, sampled at week 0.

CDR3 amino acids: CASRGPGGDSPLHF. DNA for the CDR3: TGTGCCAGCAGAGGCCCAGGGGGCGACTCACCCCTCCACTTT. The V gene is TRBV7-9, the J gene TRBJ1-6; TRBD1 aligns across 8 bases. Germline assignment: CDR1 SEHNR and CDR2 FQNEAQ (reference sequence). The CDR3 consists of 14 residues. With V trimmed by 6 bases and J by 10 bases, 8 bases remained unmatched.